This T cell receptor (beta chain) was obtained from a study of OX40 agonist ivuxolimab in advanced cancers. Data came from immunoSEQ multiplex PCR; TCRdb stores just in-frame clones and leaves some out. Of tens of thousands of clones in the sample, 80% were seen once. In its sample, this clone was seen a few times. After removal of 3 bases from V and 4 bases from J, the junction contained 2 bases not matched to a gene. Germline V gene data show CDR1 as LNHDA and CDR2 as SQIVND (reference sequence). CDR3 length equals 13 residues. The receptor was derived from an adult with an advanced solid tumor such as melanoma, head and neck, liver or kidney cancer. J is TRBJ1-2 and V is TRBV19, with 7 bases aligning to TRBD1. The sequenced sample was CD4+ or CD8+ T cells sorted from blood, obtained in a trial of the OX40 agonist ivuxolimab. Here the CDR3 reads CASSMGQLYGYTF. The CDR3 region has the DNA TGTGCCAGTAGTATGGGACAGCTCTATGGCTACACCTTC.